This T cell receptor beta chain was found in a study of shared clonotypes between healthy human individuals. The study used around 96 million PBMCs per unsorted sample for genomic DNA. As processed by the authors: Without quality scores, immunoSEQ junctional reads could not be filtered like full-length reads. Clones were sequenced by immunoSEQ multiplex PCR, and TCRdb holds only the in-frame ones, with some missing. The V and J calls and clone size are taken from that table; D and trimming were inferred from the DNA. The sample holds about half a million clones; 79% are singletons and the top ten take 10% to 15%. The germline V and J ends were trimmed by 7 bases and 5 bases, with 19 bases remaining between them. Germline loops: CDR1 SGHRS, CDR2 YFSETQ. This CDR3 spans 16 amino acids.

The chain links TRBV5-1 to TRBJ2-6; D is unresolved. Sequencing was performed on PBMCs. The receptor was derived from a woman aged 40 to 49 in good health. Some clones in this sample may be carry-over from other donors' samples. This CDR3 reads CASYRGSQSRANVLTF. The CDR3 bases are TGCGCCAGCTACAGAGGTTCACAAAGTCGGGCCAACGTCCTGACTTTC. The full variable domain, its missing parts supplied by reference TRBV5-1 and TRBJ2-6, is KAGVTQTPRYLIKTRGQQVTLSCSPISGHRSVSWYQQTPGQGLQFLFEYFSETQRNKGNFPGRFSGRQFSNSRSEMNVSTLELGDSALYLCASYRGSQSRANVLTFGAGSRLTVL.